This T cell receptor beta chain was documented in a study of T cell changes during pregnancy in multiple sclerosis. This clone was seen a handful of times. This CDR3 contains 14 residues. The V gene lost 8 bases and the J gene lost 5 bases, with 18 bases spanning the gap. Germline V gene lookup returns CDR1 MNHEY and CDR2 SMNVEV (reference sequence). Method: immunoSEQ multiplex PCR; TCRdb's copy keeps in-frame clones and lacks some. In the table there are about 80,000 clones, 94% of which are singletons. J is TRBJ1-1 and V is TRBV27, with TRBD1 as a possible D gene (5 bases). The source of this sequence is a female donor with multiple sclerosis, enrolled in a pregnancy study. The sample consisted of peripheral blood, taken in the third trimester of pregnancy. In DNA form, the CDR3 reads TGTGCCAGCTTTGGGGGGAGGAGTTGGACTGAAGCTTTCTTT. Amino acid sequence: CASFGGRSWTEAFF.